Shown below are 8 T cell receptor beta chains from a single sample sequenced in a study of tumor-infiltrating lymphocytes in primary liver carcinoma. TCR beta cDNA came from roughly 0.45 ug total RNA, primed with a constant-region primer. Slightly modified ARM-PCR, run as three nested multiplex PCR rounds, produced the TCR beta libraries. TRBV1-TRBV30 forward primers and a C-beta reverse primer were used in the first two PCR rounds, which each ran for about 10 cycles. TCRdb fed the multiplex PCR reads into MiXCR, producing one record per CDR3 protein. The sample lists roughly 100,000 distinct CDR3 sequences, over 55% occurring once. The source material, roughly 20-31 mg of unsorted bulk tissue, was used to co-extract RNA and DNA. The sequenced material came from liver tumor tissue from sampling region 5. Indicated subset: tumor region T5, tumor centre. The receptors originated from a woman aged 55-69 years with primary liver carcinoma and hepatitis B virus infection.

The chain couples TRBV11-2 to TRBJ2-5, with a possible D match to TRBD2 (7 bases). V gave up 8 bases and J gave up 5 bases, with 12 bases separating them. The CDR3 contains 12 residues. In germline, CDR1 is SGHAT, CDR2 FQNNGV. CDR3 residues: CASLGGAETQYF. The CDR3 DNA is TGTGCCAGCTTGGGGGGGGCGGAGACCCAGTACTTC.

This clonotype was seen many times. The V gene is TRBV5-1, the J gene TRBJ2-3; 10 positions match TRBD2. V lost 0 bases, J lost 0 bases, and 4 bases stayed unmatched. CDR3 length: 17 residues. Germline V gene data show CDR1 as SGHRS and CDR2 as YFSETQ. This CDR3 is CASSLGGTSVSTDTQYF. The CDR3 nucleotides are TGCGCCAGCAGCTTGGGCGGGACTAGCGTTAGCACAGATACGCAGTATTTT.

This chain links TRBV10-3 with TRBJ1-5; D gene uncertain. The V end lost 4 bases, the J end lost 11 bases, and 12 bases lay between the germline ends. From germline, CDR1 is ENHRY and CDR2 SYGVKD. This CDR3 spans 12 amino acids. In DNA, the CDR3 is TGTGCCATCAGTGGGACGAATCAAGCCCAGCATTTT. This encodes CAISGTNQAQHF.

Worth noting for this clonotype: A read error may account for a junction end that differs from germline. The chain is built from TRBV5-4 and TRBJ2-7; a possible D gene is TRBD2 (7 bases). CDR1 is SGHNT and CDR2 is YYREEE in the germline V gene (reference sequence). This CDR3 contains 14 residues. The CDR3 DNA reads TGTGTCAGCAGCTTAAGGGGGAGGGTCTACGAGCAGTACTTC. This gives the protein CVSSLRGRVYEQYF.

This chain connects TRBV6-5 to TRBJ2-2; D call uncertain. The CDR3 is 15 residues long. The V gene lost 10 bases and the J gene lost 2 bases, with 17 bases spanning the gap. Germline V gives CDR1 MNHEY, CDR2 SVGAGI. DNA of the CDR3: TGTGCCACCAATAAAATTCCGGACAACACCGGGGAGCTGTTTTTT. Protein sequence: CATNKIPDNTGELFF.

In DNA, the CDR3 is TGTGCCAGCAGGAAGGACAGGAACACTGAAGCTTTCTTT. It encodes CASRKDRNTEAFF. J is TRBJ1-1 and V is TRBV2; tentatively, D is TRBD1 (6 bases). V gave up 6 bases and J gave up 1 base, with 9 bases separating them. CDR1 is SNHLY, CDR2 FYNNEI, per germline. The length of the CDR3 is 13 residues.

A remark on this clonotype: Germline is not matched at one junction end, which may reflect a read error. V usage is TRBV5-6 and J usage is TRBJ2-1; D tentatively fits TRBD1 or TRBD2 (7 bases each). The CDR3 runs to 16 residues. Looked up from germline, CDR1 is SGHDT and CDR2 is YYEEEE. This CDR3 is CACSGNRDSSDNEQFF. The CDR3 DNA sequence: TGTGCCTGCAGCGGGAACCGGGACAGCTCGGATAATGAGCAGTTCTTC. Supplemented by reference TRBV5-6 and TRBJ2-1, the full variable domain reads DAGVTQSPTHLIKTRGQQVTLRCSPKSGHDTVSWYQQALGQGPQFIFQYYEEEERQRGNFPDRFSGHQFPNYSSELNVNALLLGDSALYLCACSGNRDSSDNEQFFGPGTRLTVL.

As to this clonotype: Given the absence of the conserved phenylalanine or tryptophan at the CDR3 end, a read error is likely. V and J are TRBV6-5 and TRBJ1-6; a possible D gene is TRBD1 (6 bases). This CDR3 is 14 amino acids long. Germline V gene sequence: CDR1 MNHEY, CDR2 SVGAGI. The CDR3 DNA sequence: TGTGCCAGCAAGACGACAGGAAATAATACACCCCTCCACTCT. This encodes CASKTTGNNTPLHS.